The 18 T cell receptor beta chains below all came from one sample that was sequenced in a study of T cells and copy number aberrations in small-cell lung cancer. Clones were sequenced by immunoSEQ multiplex PCR, and TCRdb holds only the in-frame ones, with some missing. Of more than 9,000 clones listed, nearly 80% were seen once; the top ten hold around 32%. Sequencing was carried out using normal tissue next to the tumor. All receptors come from a man between 60 and 70 years old with small cell lung cancer.

This clone came up a few times. V is TRBV2 and J is TRBJ2-2, with TRBD2 matching over 7 bases. Per the germline V gene, CDR1 is SNHLY and CDR2 is FYNNEI. This CDR3 has 14 residues. Trimming at V came to 5 bases and at J to 1 base, leaving 1 base not matched to a gene. The CDR3 region has the DNA TGTGCCAGCAGTAGCGGGGAGAACACCGGGGAGCTGTTTTTT. Protein product: CASSSGENTGELFF.

This chain links TRBV15 with TRBJ2-1; 7 positions match TRBD1. The CDR3 runs 14 residues. V lost 4 bases and J lost 7; bases outside the gene matches: 7. CDR1 is LNHNV, CDR2 YYDKDF, per germline (reference sequence). CDR3: CATSTRGTWNEQFF. CDR3 in DNA: TGTGCCACCAGCACCAGGGGGACGTGGAATGAGCAGTTCTTC.

V is TRBV5-4 and J is TRBJ2-5; TRBD2 matches at 12 bases. This CDR3 contains 16 residues. V shed 4 bases and J 4 bases; nucleotides not matched to a gene: 8. Germline CDR1 is SGHNT and CDR2 is YYREEE (reference sequence). The CDR3 region is CASSKPGLAGPETQYF. CDR3 coding DNA: TGTGCCAGCAGCAAACCGGGACTAGCGGGCCCAGAGACCCAGTACTTC.

V and J are TRBV19 and TRBJ2-1; no clear D gene. This CDR3 region has 13 residues. The germline gives CDR1 LNHDA, CDR2 SQIVND (reference sequence). V was trimmed by 5 bases and J by 0 bases, leaving 5 bases between them. Here the CDR3 reads CASSASSYNEQFF. The CDR3 region has the DNA TGTGCCAGTAGTGCGAGCTCCTACAATGAGCAGTTCTTC.

A few counts support this clone. One end of the junction varies from germline; a read error may be responsible. The V and J genes are TRBV15 and TRBJ2-1; 9 nucleotides align to TRBD2. From germline, CDR1 is LNHNV and CDR2 YYDKDF (reference sequence). CDR3 size: 13 residues. CDR3 loop: CATSRTSDAGRLF. CDR3 DNA sequence: TGTGCCACCAGTCGGACTAGCGACGCCGGACGACTCTTC. The variable domain in full, completed from reference TRBV15 and TRBJ2-1, reads DAMVIQNPRYQVTQFGKPVTLSCSQTLNHNVMYWYQQKSSQAPKLLFHYYDKDFNNEADTPDNFQSRRPNTSFCFLDIRSPGLGDTAMYLCATSRTSDAGRLFGPGTRLTVL.

This chain joins TRBV25-1 and TRBJ2-2; possibly TRBD2 for D (5 bases). CDR1 and CDR2 from the germline V gene are MGHDK and SYGVNS. Deletions cut 4 bases from V and 3 bases from J, with 12 bases between. CDR3 length equals 15 residues. The CDR3 spells CASSALAEDTGELFF. As DNA, the CDR3 is TGTGCCAGCAGTGCGCTAGCCGAGGACACCGGGGAGCTGTTTTTT.

The rearrangement uses TRBV5-1 and TRBJ1-1, with D perhaps TRBD1 (5 bases). Trimming stripped 6 bases from V and 4 bases from J, with 16 bases between. Germline V gives CDR1 SGHRS, CDR2 YFSETQ. CDR3 length equals 14 residues. CDR3 region: CASMEASQGTEAFF. The CDR3 nucleotides are TGCGCCAGCATGGAAGCCTCCCAGGGCACTGAAGCTTTCTTT.

V gene TRBV7-3 combines with J gene TRBJ1-1, with D possibly matching TRBD1 (6 bases). This CDR3 is built from 13 residues. The V and J ends lost 4 bases and 1 base respectively, with 7 bases between them. Per the germline V gene, CDR1 is SGHTA and CDR2 is FQGTGA. This CDR3 is CASSSQGNTEAFF. In DNA form, the CDR3 reads TGTGCCAGCAGCTCACAGGGGAACACTGAAGCTTTCTTT. Filled out from reference TRBV7-3 and TRBJ1-1, the complete variable domain reads GAGVSQTPSNKVTEKGKYVELRCDPISGHTALYWYRQSLGQGPEFLIYFQGTGAADDSGLPNDRFFAVRPEGSVSTLKIQRTERGDSAVYLCASSSQGNTEAFFGQGTRLTVV.

In DNA form, the CDR3 reads TGTGCCATCAGTGAGTCTGGGGGGCATTACGAGCAGTACTTC. This gives the protein CAISESGGHYEQYF. The chain joins TRBV10-3 to TRBJ2-7; D could derive from TRBD1 or TRBD2 (6 bases each). CDR1 is ENHRY, CDR2 SYGVKD, per germline. This CDR3 is built from 14 residues. With 0 bases removed from V and 4 bases from J, the gap between germline ends came to 10 bases.

The chain has TRBV9 and TRBJ2-7; 14 bases map to TRBD2. The CDR3 sequence is 18 residues long. J lost 5 bases, V lost 3 bases, and 13 bases had no gene match. Germline V gene data show CDR1 as SGDLS and CDR2 as YYNGEE. CDR3 sequence: CASSAQGTSGSKSNEQYF. For the CDR3, the DNA is TGTGCCAGCAGCGCACAAGGGACTAGCGGGAGTAAATCTAACGAGCAGTACTTC.

This chain connects TRBV28 to TRBJ1-2; D not certain. Germline V gene data show CDR1 as MDHEN and CDR2 as SYDVKM. Trimming took 6 bases from V and 5 from J, leaving 16 bases between them. The CDR3 has 14 amino acids. The CDR3 spells CASSQTKGFYGYTF. The DNA of the CDR3 is TGTGCCAGCAGCCAAACTAAGGGATTTTATGGCTACACCTTC.

This clone was detected once. CDR3 sequence reads: CASSLVEERAFF. The DNA of the CDR3 is TGTGCCAGCAGTTTGGTCGAAGAGAGGGCTTTCTTT. The chain is built from TRBV28 and TRBJ1-1; no clear D. The length of the CDR3 is 12 residues. V was cut by 3 bases and J by 11 bases, with 13 bases left in between. The germline gives CDR1 MDHEN, CDR2 SYDVKM.

This clone was detected only a few times. The CDR3: CASPKEDPRDTGELFF. The CDR3 region has the DNA TGCGCCAGCCCCAAAGAGGACCCGCGGGACACCGGGGAGCTGTTTTTT. This chain joins TRBV23-1 and TRBJ2-2; tentative D call: TRBD2 (5 bases). TRBV23-1 is an ORF for which the function is uncertain. The ends were cut back, 8 bases at V and 3 bases at J, with 19 bases in the middle. CDR3 length equals 16 residues.

This clone has just a few counts. This chain connects TRBV7-9 to TRBJ2-2; tentatively, D is TRBD2 (6 bases). From germline, CDR1 is SEHNR and CDR2 FQNEAQ (reference sequence). V gave up 3 bases and J gave up 5 bases, with 10 bases separating them. This CDR3 has 14 residues. CDR3 sequence reads: CASSLGGSTGELFF. CDR3 DNA sequence: TGTGCCAGCAGCTTGGGAGGAAGTACCGGGGAGCTGTTTTTT. The entire variable domain, with the rest obtained from reference TRBV7-9 and TRBJ2-2, is as follows: DTGVSQNPRHKITKRGQNVTFRCDPISEHNRLYWYRQTLGQGPEFLTYFQNEAQLEKSRLLSDRFSAERPKGSFSTLEIQRTEQGDSAMYLCASSLGGSTGELFFGEGSRLTVL.

The V gene is TRBV2, the J gene TRBJ2-1, with 11 bases lining up with TRBD2. V was clipped by 7 bases and J by 7 bases; unmatched bases: 12. The germline V gene has CDR1 SNHLY and CDR2 FYNNEI. The CDR3 covers 16 residues. As DNA, the CDR3 is TGTGCCAGCAACCGACTGGGACTAGCGGAGGGGAATGAGCAGTTCTTC. Translation gives CASNRLGLAEGNEQFF.

In DNA form, the CDR3 reads TGTGCCAGCAGTGGGCCAAGTAATAGCAATCAGCCCCAGCATTTT. The encoded protein is CASSGPSNSNQPQHF. V is TRBV6-1 and J is TRBJ1-5; D not resolved. CDR1 and CDR2 (germline): MNHNS, SASEGT. CDR3 length: 15 amino acids. V lost 4 bases and J 0 bases, leaving 10 bases between the germline ends.

This chain connects TRBV9 to TRBJ2-1; D unresolved. The CDR3 length is 14 residues. V lost 1 base and J lost 7, with 12 bases in between. Germline V gene lookup returns CDR1 SGDLS and CDR2 YYNGEE. The CDR3 sequence: CASSVFGGNNEQFF. CDR3 coding DNA: TGTGCCAGCAGCGTATTTGGTGGGAATAATGAGCAGTTCTTC.

This clone has just one count. This sequence joins TRBV2 and TRBJ1-1; tentatively, D is TRBD1 (5 bases). The CDR3 runs 14 residues. CDR1 is SNHLY and CDR2 is FYNNEI in the germline V gene. The germline V and J ends were trimmed by 8 bases and 1 base, with 14 bases remaining between them. The CDR3 loop is CASRTRGGNTEAFF. The CDR3 DNA reads TGTGCCAGCCGGACACGGGGAGGGAACACTGAAGCTTTCTTT.